This T cell receptor beta chain was obtained from a study of blood T cell repertoires in COVID-19. At the level of the study: Nucleic acid was either cDNA or gDNA, and it came from T cells, B-cell-depleted T cells, or PBMCs.

The germline gives CDR1 KGHSH, CDR2 LQKENI. This CDR3 is built from 13 residues. J lost 1 base, V lost 8 bases, and 3 bases had no gene match. Here immunoSEQ multiplex PCR was the method, and the copy in TCRdb shows in-frame clones only, minus some. The sample gives 200,000 or so clones, about nine tenths of which show up once; roughly 2% is in the top ten. The TCR was taken from a woman in her forties or fifties with acute or convalescent COVID-19. This sequence joins TRBV18 and TRBJ1-1, with 8 positions matching TRBD1. Sequenced sample: peripheral blood. The CDR3: CASRQGTNTEAFF. For the CDR3, the DNA is TGTGCCAGCCGACAGGGGACGAACACTGAAGCTTTCTTT.